What follows are 14 T cell receptor beta chains derived from one specimen sequenced in a study of naive and memory T cell subsets. General study results and limits: A few larger clonotypes appeared in naive repertoires, especially CD8, possibly memory cells re-expressing CD45RA.

Two oligonucleotides, mixed equimolar, formed the beta constant-region primer covering TRBC1 and TRBC2. The ligated cDNA underwent four PCR rounds using SP2 and nested alpha and beta constant-region primers. TCRdb re-derived calls from the UMI-ligation and nested PCR reads in MiXCR, one entry per CDR3 protein. This table has about 140,000 distinct CDR3 sequences, approximately 21% appearing once. Their specific antigens are unknown. What was sequenced was naive CD8+ T cells from blood. The receptors derive from a human donor in good health.

This clonotype has a handful of counts. V usage is TRBV5-1 and J usage is TRBJ1-1; perhaps TRBD1 as D (5 bases). This CDR3 is built from 11 residues. The V and J ends lost 4 bases and 7 bases respectively, with 8 bases between them. Per germline, CDR1 SGHRS and CDR2 YFSETQ. The CDR3 nucleotides read TGCGCCAGCAGCGGCGGGGGTGAAGCTTTCTTT. Residues: CASSGGGEAFF.

CDR3 amino acids: CASSFRGSETQYF. For the CDR3, the DNA is TGTGCCAGCAGTTTTCGGGGCTCCGAGACCCAGTACTTC. This chain joins TRBV27 and TRBJ2-5; D tentatively reads TRBD1 or TRBD2 (5 bases each). The CDR3 spans 13 residues. Trimming pared 3 bases from V and 5 bases from J, leaving 10 bases between. The V gene's germline CDR1 is MNHEY and CDR2 SMNVEV (reference sequence).

The chain combines TRBV4-3 with TRBJ1-4; D call uncertain. This CDR3 is 14 amino acids long. The V end was cut by 4 bases, the J end by 5 bases, with 11 bases between. CDR1 and CDR2 (germline): LGHNA, YSLEER. The CDR3 nucleotides read TGCGCCAGCAGCCCCGGTGGCCAGAATGAAAAACTGTTTTTT. Translating it yields CASSPGGQNEKLFF.

This clonotype has a handful of counts. This chain joins TRBV5-1 and TRBJ2-7; 8 bases line up with TRBD1. This CDR3 is built from 14 residues. Germline V gene lookup returns CDR1 SGHRS and CDR2 YFSETQ. With 1 base clipped from V and 2 bases from J, the junction kept 2 bases outside the gene matches. CDR3 sequence reads: CASSLRQGPYEQYF. CDR3 coding DNA: TGCGCCAGCAGCTTGCGACAGGGGCCCTACGAGCAGTACTTC.

The chain carries TRBV13 and TRBJ2-3; D gene ambiguous. Trimming pared 6 bases from V and 1 base from J, leaving 17 bases between. Germline-derived CDR1 and CDR2 are PRHDT and FYEKMQ (reference sequence). CDR3 size: 16 residues. CDR3 nucleotide sequence: TGTGCCAGCAGAAACCGTCTCAGGCAGCGCACAGATACGCAGTATTTT. It is translated as CASRNRLRQRTDTQYF.

This chain uses TRBV6-6 with TRBJ2-2, with D possibly being TRBD2 (6 bases). CDR3 length: 13 amino acids. The V gene's germline CDR1 is MNHNY and CDR2 SVGAGI (reference sequence). V was cut by 2 bases and J by 7 bases, with 8 bases left in between. The CDR3 spells CASSYVRDGELFF. Written as DNA, the CDR3 is TGTGCCAGCAGTTACGTGCGGGACGGGGAGCTGTTTTTT.

The V call is TRBV5-1, the J call TRBJ2-1; the D gene is possibly TRBD2 (6 bases). The CDR3 is 14 amino acids. The V end was cut by 7 bases, the J end by 4 bases, with 15 bases between. Per the germline V gene, CDR1 is SGHRS and CDR2 is YFSETQ. The CDR3 nucleotides are TGCGCCAGCTGGGTTAGCGGTAATTACAATGAGCAGTTCTTC. Protein: CASWVSGNYNEQFF.

The V gene is TRBV4-3, the J gene TRBJ2-5; TRBD2 aligns across 7 bases. The germline CDR1 and CDR2 sequences are LGHNA and YSLEER. J lost 3 bases, V lost 2 bases, and 18 bases had no gene match. This CDR3 has 19 residues. CDR3 protein: CASSQYLLTSRGRKETQYF. The CDR3 region has the DNA TGCGCCAGCAGCCAATACTTACTGACTAGCCGAGGGAGGAAAGAGACCCAGTACTTC.

The chain uses TRBV11-1 and TRBJ1-1; 7 bases map to TRBD1. With 0 bases clipped from V and 7 bases from J, the junction kept 8 bases outside the gene matches. Per germline, CDR1 SGHAT and CDR2 FQDESV (reference sequence). CDR3 length equals 15 residues. CDR3 bases: TGTGCCAGCAGCTTAGCAACCAGGGGGTTGGTTGAAGCTTTCTTT. Encoded protein: CASSLATRGLVEAFF.

The V call is TRBV5-1, the J call TRBJ2-2, with 11 positions matching TRBD2. This CDR3 region has 17 residues. V was pared by 3 bases and J by 3 bases, with 7 bases of the junction left unmatched. CDR1 is SGHRS and CDR2 is YFSETQ in the germline V gene. The CDR3 DNA follows: TGCGCCAGCAGCTGGGAACCGGGACTAGCGGACACCGGGGAGCTGTTTTTT. Translated, it gives CASSWEPGLADTGELFF.

This chain links TRBV3-1 with TRBJ1-5; D call uncertain. The CDR3 has 15 amino acids. The V end was cut by 7 bases, the J end by 0 bases, with 13 bases between. Germline CDR1 reads LGHDT; CDR2 reads YNNKEL (reference sequence). CDR3 nucleotide sequence: TGTGCCAGCACCCACGGGGAATATAGCAATCAGCCCCAGCATTTT. Its protein is CASTHGEYSNQPQHF.

This clonotype was picked up a small number of times. The CDR3 sequence: CASSSSSGRNEQFF. The CDR3 DNA reads as TGTGCCAGCAGTTCCTCCTCTGGACGTAACGAGCAGTTCTTC. This sequence joins TRBV27 and TRBJ2-1; no clear D gene. This CDR3 has 14 amino acids. V was cut by 4 bases and J by 10 bases, with 17 bases left in between. Germline V CDR1 and CDR2: MNHEY, SMNVEV (reference sequence).

This clonotype was seen a handful of times. The genes are TRBV7-9 and TRBJ2-7; TRBD1 matches at 8 bases. The V gene end was trimmed by 5 bases and the J gene end by 2 bases; junction bases not matched to a gene: 5. Germline V gene lookup returns CDR1 SEHNR and CDR2 FQNEAQ (reference sequence). CDR3 length: 14 residues. CDR3: CASSGQGIPYEQYF. DNA of the CDR3: TGTGCCAGCAGCGGACAGGGTATCCCCTACGAGCAGTACTTC.

This clonotype appeared a few times. V is TRBV12-5 and J is TRBJ2-3; the match to TRBD1 covers 12 bases. This CDR3 comprises 15 residues. The germline CDR1 and CDR2 sequences are LGHNT and FRNRAP. Germline trimming cut 5 bases from V and 4 bases from J; bases unmatched to any gene: 4. The CDR3 region has the DNA TGTGCTAGTGGTCAGGGACAGGGGGCTGCAGATACGCAGTATTTT. It encodes CASGQGQGAADTQYF.